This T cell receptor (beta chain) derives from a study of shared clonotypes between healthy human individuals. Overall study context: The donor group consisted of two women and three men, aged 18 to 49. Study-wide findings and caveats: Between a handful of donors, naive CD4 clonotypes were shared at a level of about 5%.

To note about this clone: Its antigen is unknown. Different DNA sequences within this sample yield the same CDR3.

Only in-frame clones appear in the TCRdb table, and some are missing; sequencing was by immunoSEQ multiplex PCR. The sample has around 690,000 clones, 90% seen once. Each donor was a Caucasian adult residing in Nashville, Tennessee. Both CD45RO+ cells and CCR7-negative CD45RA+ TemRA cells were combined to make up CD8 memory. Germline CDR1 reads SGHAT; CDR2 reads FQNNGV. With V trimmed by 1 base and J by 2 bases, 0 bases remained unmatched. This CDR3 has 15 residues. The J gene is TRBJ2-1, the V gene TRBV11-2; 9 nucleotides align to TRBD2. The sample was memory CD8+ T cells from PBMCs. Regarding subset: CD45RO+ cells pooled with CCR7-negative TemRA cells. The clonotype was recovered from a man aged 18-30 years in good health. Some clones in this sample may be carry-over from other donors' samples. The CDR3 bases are TGTGCCAGCAGCTTAGGGACTAGCGCCTACAATGAGCAGTTCTTC. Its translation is CASSLGTSAYNEQFF.